The clone carrying this T cell receptor (beta chain) was observed a few times. This sample was included in a study of blood T cell repertoires in COVID-19. For the study at large: COVID-19 samples, acute and convalescent, were from the United States, Italy and Spain. From T cells, B-cell-depleted T cells, or PBMCs came the material, which was cDNA or gDNA.

The CDR3 runs to 17 residues. J gave up 2 bases and V 5 bases, and 7 bases lay outside the gene matches. Germline CDR1 and CDR2: SGHAT and FQNNGV. Original data processing: Reference gene primer amplification gave estimated nucleated cell counts. The data were produced by immunoSEQ multiplex PCR, yet TCRdb's version contains in-frame clones alone and is incomplete. V and J calls and clone size are as listed in that table; D and trimming were resolved from the DNA. The sample includes about 160,000 clones, about 93% of them seen just once. The chain uses TRBV11-2 and TRBJ2-1; 12 positions match TRBD2. Source material: peripheral blood. The origin of this receptor is a woman aged 45-65 years with acute or convalescent COVID-19. The CDR3 DNA reads as TGTGCCAGCAGCACCTCGACTAGCGGGGGCCCCTACAATGAGCAGTTCTTC. It specifies CASSTSTSGGPYNEQFF.